These T cell receptor beta chains were read from a single sample in a study of CD8 T cells in Susac syndrome. TCRdb processed the immunoSEQ multiplex PCR reads anew with MiXCR; each CDR3 protein has one entry. The sample consists of 95,000 to 150,000 distinct CDR3 sequences, around 94% of them appearing once. Sequencing input: CD8+ T cells from PBMCs. The origin of the receptors is a human donor with Susac syndrome. CDR3s include the opening cysteine and the closing phenylalanine or tryptophan. Fields, in order: V gene, CDR3 length, D gene, clone size, J gene, CDR3 protein, CDR3 DNA. D genes are given only for firm matches. Rows may omit the clone size; those that give it use once, few, many or a size class.

V: TRBV30; length: 14; D: NA; size: NA; J: TRBJ2-1; CDR3: CAWSVLGPSDEQFF; DNA: TGTGCCTGGAGTGTACTCGGCCCGTCGGATGAGCAGTTCTTC
V: TRBV7-9; length: 13; D: NA; size: NA; J: TRBJ2-5; CDR3: CASSREYQETQYF; DNA: TGTGCCAGCAGCCGAGAGTACCAAGAGACCCAGTACTTC
V: TRBV12-3/TRBV12-4; length: 14; D: NA; size: NA; J: TRBJ2-7; CDR3: CASSPGPLGYEQYF; DNA: TGTGCCAGCAGCCCGGGGCCCCTGGGCTACGAGCAGTACTTC
V: TRBV29-1; length: 15; D: NA; size: NA; J: TRBJ2-1; CDR3: CSVPHRQTSYNEQFF; DNA: TGCAGCGTCCCTCACCGGCAGACGTCCTACAATGAGCAGTTCTTC
V: TRBV30; length: 13; D: TRBD2; size: NA; J: TRBJ2-7; CDR3: CAWGEGAGYEQYF; DNA: TGTGCCTGGGGGGAGGGAGCTGGCTACGAGCAGTACTTC
V: TRBV18; length: 15; D: TRBD1; size: NA; J: TRBJ1-4; CDR3: CASSPRDRQEEKLFF; DNA: TGTGCCAGCTCACCACGGGACAGGCAGGAGGAAAAACTGTTTTTT
V: TRBV3-1; length: 16; D: NA; size: NA; J: TRBJ2-3; CDR3: CASSQGSTDVTDTQYF; DNA: TGTGCCAGCAGCCAAGGGTCGACGGATGTCACAGATACGCAGTATTTT
V: TRBV7-7; length: 14; D: NA; size: NA; J: TRBJ2-5; CDR3: CASSSSGVQETQYF; DNA: TGTGCTAGCAGCTCATCAGGGGTACAAGAGACCCAGTACTTC
V: TRBV2; length: 18; D: NA; size: NA; J: TRBJ2-3; CDR3: CASSDEAGYETSTDTQYF; DNA: TGTGCCAGCAGTGATGAAGCGGGTTACGAAACTAGCACAGATACGCAGTATTTT
V: TRBV20-1; length: 14; D: TRBD1; size: NA; J: TRBJ2-7; CDR3: CSARDAGQGYEQYF; DNA: TGCAGTGCTAGAGATGCGGGACAGGGTTACGAGCAGTACTTC
V: TRBV6-5; length: 15; D: NA; size: NA; J: TRBJ2-6; CDR3: CASSYRGAGANVLTF; DNA: TGTGCCAGCAGTTACCGGGGAGCTGGGGCCAACGTCCTGACTTTC
V: TRBV7-9; length: 12; D: TRBD2; size: NA; J: TRBJ2-7; CDR3: CASSRGGLVESF; DNA: TGTGCCAGCAGCCGCGGGGGACTAGTCGAATCCTTC
V: TRBV27; length: 13; D: NA; size: NA; J: TRBJ2-7; CDR3: CASSLARSYEQYF; DNA: TGTGCCAGCAGTTTGGCTAGGTCCTACGAGCAGTACTTC
V: TRBV12-3/TRBV12-4; length: 15; D: TRBD2; size: NA; J: TRBJ2-3; CDR3: CASRGLAGGMDTQYF; DNA: TGTGCCAGCAGGGGATTAGCGGGGGGGATGGACACGCAGTATTTT
V: TRBV4-2; length: 18; D: NA; size: NA; J: TRBJ1-6; CDR3: CASSQETLQETNNSPLHF; DNA: TGTGCCAGCAGCCAAGAGACCCTTCAGGAAACGAATAATTCACCCCTCCACTTT
V: TRBV2; length: 14; D: NA; size: NA; J: TRBJ2-3; CDR3: CASSEIKRADTQYF; DNA: TGTGCCAGCAGTGAAATTAAGCGGGCAGATACGCAGTATTTT
V: TRBV27; length: 12; D: NA; size: once; J: TRBJ1-1; CDR3: CASSFPPTEAFF; DNA: TGTGCCAGCAGTTTTCCGCCCACTGAAGCTTTCTTT
V: TRBV15; length: 15; D: TRBD1; size: NA; J: TRBJ2-7; CDR3: CATSRLRDRGNEQYF; DNA: TGTGCCACCAGCAGACTACGGGACAGGGGTAACGAGCAGTACTTC
V: TRBV29-1; length: 14; D: TRBD2; size: NA; J: TRBJ2-3; CDR3: CSVVGSGSTDTQYF; DNA: TGCAGCGTTGTAGGTAGCGGGAGCACAGATACGCAGTATTTT
V: TRBV12-3/TRBV12-4; length: 13; D: NA; size: NA; J: TRBJ2-7; CDR3: CASSLRDLYEQYF; DNA: TGTGCCAGCAGTTTAAGGGACCTATACGAGCAGTACTTC